This T cell receptor beta chain was captured in a study of cytomegalovirus exposure and HLA in healthy donors. Background on the study: The 500 to 750 first-cohort repertoires and the roughly 120 validation repertoires shared the same platform, a later analysis reported. General study results and limits: According to a later analysis, TCR clusters from the first cohort tended to co-occur in the 90 to 150 validation repertoires. Per published reports, the classifier diagnosed cytomegalovirus status with high specificity and sensitivity.

Clones were sequenced by immunoSEQ multiplex PCR, and TCRdb holds only the in-frame ones, with some missing. The table lists approximately 58,000 clones, 75% to 95% of them singletons. Notes on this clone: The antigen is not known.

The V and J ends lost 7 bases and 2 bases respectively, with 18 bases between them. Per germline, CDR1 LNHDA and CDR2 SQIVND (reference sequence). The length of the CDR3 is 16 residues. While the first cohort had some 700 subjects, the donors belonged to the separate validation cohort of about 120 subjects. The sample taken for sequencing was PBMCs. The J gene is TRBJ1-5, the V gene TRBV19; tentative D call: TRBD1 (6 bases). The receptor was derived from a woman aged 25-40 years in good health and CMV-seronegative. The CDR3 DNA follows: TGTGCCAGTACTCCAGAGGGGGGGGAGCGCAATCAGCCCCAGCATTTT. Protein product: CASTPEGGERNQPQHF.